This T cell receptor beta chain was recovered during a study of cytomegalovirus exposure and HLA in healthy donors. Concerning this clone itself: Its specificity is not known.

CDR3 length: 14 amino acids. Germline CDR1 reads GTSNPN; CDR2 reads SVGIG (reference sequence). Trimming took off 1 base at V and 4 bases at J, with 10 bases between the two ends. Donors consisted of healthy bone marrow donors. General study points: As a later analysis showed, a missense DCLRE1C variant was linked to trimming of TCR beta V- and J-genes. A further, later analysis showed that HLA-associated TCR beta chains (compared with equally common others) were more clonally expanded.

The PCR was carried out with 60 Vbeta primers and 13 Jbeta primers. Generated by immunoSEQ multiplex PCR, the TCRdb table keeps only in-frame clones and is missing some. The repertoire holds 85,000 to 100,000 clones, with roughly 63% as singletons. V is TRBV30 and J is TRBJ1-4; D is perhaps TRBD1 (6 bases). Sample: PBMCs. The receptor was derived from a woman aged 25 to 39 in good health and CMV-seronegative. The CDR3 DNA sequence: TGTGCCTGGAGTGCCGGACAGCTTAATGAAAAACTGTTTTTT. Residues: CAWSAGQLNEKLFF.